This T cell receptor (beta chain) was obtained from a study of regulatory T cells in long-lasting Graves disease. The overall study: Less than 3 months of antithyroid drugs had been taken by newly diagnosed Graves' patients. Study conclusions and caveats: It was in persistent disease that TRBV28, TRBJ1-2 and TRBJ2-5 were favored. Results may be inaccurate due to the small sample size.

Time point of the sample: newly diagnosed GD, antithyroid drugs for less than 3 months. Construction of the TCR library relied on RNA isolated from PBMCs. Under American Thyroid Association guidelines, Graves' disease was diagnosed. Library construction for TCR beta used iRepertoire HTBI primers and Arm-PCR of CDR3 regions. TCRdb re-called the multiplex PCR reads through MiXCR, storing one row per CDR3 protein. The sample records over 300,000 distinct CDR3 sequences, roughly a sixth being singletons. This clonotype was counted between two and nine times. Its antigen is as yet unknown. Relative to the germline gene, one junction end is altered; a read error may explain this. The germline V gene encodes CDR1 SNHLY and CDR2 FYNNEI. The CDR3 covers 12 residues.

The sample in question was peripheral blood mononuclear cells (PBMCs), obtained at new diagnosis, from a patient treated with antithyroid drugs. The gene calls are TRBV2 and TRBJ1-2, with unresolved D. This TCR came from a female donor with Graves disease. The CDR3 coding sequence is TGTGCCAGCGACGGTCGCAAGGATGGCCACACCTTC. Its translation: CASDGRKDGHTF.